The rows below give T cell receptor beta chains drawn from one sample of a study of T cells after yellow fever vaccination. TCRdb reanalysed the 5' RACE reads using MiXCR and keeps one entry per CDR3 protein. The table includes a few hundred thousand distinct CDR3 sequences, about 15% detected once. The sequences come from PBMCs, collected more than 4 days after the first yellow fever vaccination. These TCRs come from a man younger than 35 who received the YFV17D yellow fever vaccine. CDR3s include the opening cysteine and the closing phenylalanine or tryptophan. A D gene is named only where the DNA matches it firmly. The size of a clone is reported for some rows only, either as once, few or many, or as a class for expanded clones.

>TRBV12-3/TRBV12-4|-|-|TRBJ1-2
CAIRKKKGAFNYGYTF
TGTGCCATCAGGAAGAAAAAAGGCGCTTTTAACTATGGCTACACCTTC
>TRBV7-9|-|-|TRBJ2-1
CASSLGGWDRLGNEQFF
TGTGCCAGCAGCTTGGGGGGGTGGGACAGGCTTGGAAATGAGCAGTTCTTC
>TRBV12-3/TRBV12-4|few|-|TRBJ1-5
CASSRGSNKLQPQHF
TGTGCCAGCAGCCGCGGATCAAACAAGCTTCAGCCCCAGCATTTT
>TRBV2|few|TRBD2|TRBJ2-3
CASSVPRLAGAADTQYF
TGTGCCAGCAGTGTCCCCCGGCTAGCGGGGGCGGCAGATACGCAGTATTTT
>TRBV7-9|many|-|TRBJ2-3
CASSLDGDTDTQYF
TGTGCCAGCAGCTTAGACGGCGACACAGATACGCAGTATTTT
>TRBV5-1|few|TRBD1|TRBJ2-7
CASSSGTGRSYEQYF
TGCGCCAGCAGCTCTGGGACAGGACGATCCTACGAGCAGTACTTC
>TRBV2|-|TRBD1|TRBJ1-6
CASSEDRVGSPLHF
TGTGCCAGCAGTGAGGACAGGGTCGGGTCACCCCTCCACTTT
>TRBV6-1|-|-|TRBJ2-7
CASSRPGLYYEQYF
TGTGCCAGCAGTCGGCCCGGGCTATACTACGAGCAGTACTTC
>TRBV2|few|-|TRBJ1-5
CASRQVGQPQHF
TGTGCCAGCCGACAGGTCGGTCAGCCCCAGCATTTT
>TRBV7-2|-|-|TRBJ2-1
CASSLGLAPNEQFF
TGTGCCAGCAGCTTAGGTCTAGCCCCCAATGAGCAGTTCTTC
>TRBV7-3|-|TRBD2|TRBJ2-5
CASSEGLAGGQETQYF
TGTGCCAGCAGCGAGGGACTAGCGGGGGGCCAAGAGACCCAGTACTTC
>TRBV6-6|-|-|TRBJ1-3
CASRRASGNTIYF
TGTGCCAGCAGGCGGGCCTCTGGAAACACCATATATTTT
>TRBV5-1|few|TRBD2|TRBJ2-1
CASSLKIPGLAGGPRNNEQFF
TGCGCCAGCAGCTTAAAAATCCCGGGACTAGCGGGGGGGCCCCGGAACAATGAGCAGTTCTTC
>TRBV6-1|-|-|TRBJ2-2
CASSRRRGRQPNTGELFF
TGTGCCAGCAGCCGACGCAGGGGGAGGCAGCCGAACACCGGGGAGCTGTTTTTT
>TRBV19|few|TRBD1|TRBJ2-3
CASKGTGRGDTQYF
TGTGCCAGTAAAGGGACAGGGAGGGGAGATACGCAGTATTTT
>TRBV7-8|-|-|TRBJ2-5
CASSLGTVKETQYF
TGTGCCAGCAGCTTGGGGACGGTCAAAGAGACCCAGTACTTC
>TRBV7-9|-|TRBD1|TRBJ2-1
CASSRQGGEQFF
TGTGCCAGCAGCCGACAGGGCGGTGAGCAGTTCTTC
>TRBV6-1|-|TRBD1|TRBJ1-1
CASSGTGGRTEAFF
TGTGCCAGCAGTGGGACAGGGGGCAGGACTGAAGCTTTCTTT
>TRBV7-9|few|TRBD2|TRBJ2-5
CASSLGAGSEETQYF
TGTGCCAGCAGCCTCGGAGCGGGGAGTGAAGAGACCCAGTACTTC
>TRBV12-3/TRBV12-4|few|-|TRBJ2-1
CAVGAPWDEQFF
TGTGCCGTGGGGGCACCCTGGGATGAGCAGTTCTTC
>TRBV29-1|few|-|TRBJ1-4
CSGLAPGGEKLFF
TGCAGCGGACTTGCCCCCGGAGGTGAAAAACTGTTTTTT
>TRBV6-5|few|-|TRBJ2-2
CASSYSGRTGELFF
TGTGCCAGCAGTTACTCGGGGAGGACCGGGGAGCTGTTTTTT
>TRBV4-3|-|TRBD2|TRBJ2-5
CASSQDWGRGETQYF
TGCGCCAGCAGCCAAGATTGGGGGAGGGGCGAGACCCAGTACTTC
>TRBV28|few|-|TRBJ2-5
CASRGSQETQYF
TGTGCCAGCAGGGGATCGCAAGAGACCCAGTACTTC
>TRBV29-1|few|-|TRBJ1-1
CSLADQRDTEAFF
TGCAGCCTAGCGGATCAAAGGGACACTGAAGCTTTCTTT
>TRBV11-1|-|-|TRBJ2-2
CASSPYTVGELFF
TGTGCCAGCAGCCCCTACACGGTCGGGGAGCTGTTTTTT
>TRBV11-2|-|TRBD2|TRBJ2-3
CASSYRLAGASTDTQYF
TGTGCCAGCAGCTATAGACTAGCGGGGGCTAGCACAGATACGCAGTATTTT
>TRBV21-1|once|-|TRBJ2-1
CASSPRWYPNSYNEQFF
TGTGCCAGCAGCCCACGGTGGTACCCAAACTCCTACAATGAGCAGTTCTTC